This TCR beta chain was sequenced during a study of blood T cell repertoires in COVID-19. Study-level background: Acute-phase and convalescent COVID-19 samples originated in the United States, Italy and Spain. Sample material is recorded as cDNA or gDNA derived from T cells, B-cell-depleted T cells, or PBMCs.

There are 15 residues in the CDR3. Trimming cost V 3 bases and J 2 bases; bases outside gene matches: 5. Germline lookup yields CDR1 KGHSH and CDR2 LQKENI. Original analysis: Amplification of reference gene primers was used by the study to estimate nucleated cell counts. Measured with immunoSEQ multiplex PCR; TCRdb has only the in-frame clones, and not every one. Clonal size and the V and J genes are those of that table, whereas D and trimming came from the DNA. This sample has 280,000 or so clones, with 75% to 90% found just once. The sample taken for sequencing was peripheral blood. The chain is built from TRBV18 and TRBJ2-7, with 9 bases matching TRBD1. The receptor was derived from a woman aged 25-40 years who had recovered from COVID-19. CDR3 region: CASSPRRTGAYEQYF. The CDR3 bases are TGTGCCAGCTCACCCCGGCGGACAGGGGCCTACGAGCAGTACTTC.